The T cell receptor (beta chain) under discussion was sequenced for a study of OX40 agonist ivuxolimab in advanced cancers. Here immunoSEQ multiplex PCR was the method, and the copy in TCRdb shows in-frame clones only, minus some. The data show some 20,000 clones, 84% seen once. V lost 0 bases and J 3 bases, leaving 27 bases between the germline ends. The CDR3 has 21 amino acids. CDR1 and CDR2 from the germline V gene are SGDLS and YYNGEE. The V gene is TRBV9, the J gene TRBJ2-2, with D perhaps matching TRBD2 (5 bases). The sequenced sample was CD4+ or CD8+ T cells sorted from blood, obtained in a trial of the OX40 agonist ivuxolimab. This sequence originates from an adult with an advanced solid tumor such as melanoma, head and neck, liver or kidney cancer. This chain's CDR3 is CASSVASLIPKGRSYTGELFF. The CDR3 nucleotides read TGTGCCAGCAGCGTAGCTAGCCTCATCCCAAAGGGCCGGTCGTACACCGGGGAGCTGTTTTTT.